Reported below is one T cell receptor (beta chain). TCRdb keeps only in-frame clones here, not all; method: immunoSEQ multiplex PCR. Of about 130,000 clones listed, about 80% are singletons. These data originate in a study of blood T cell repertoires in COVID-19. The CDR3 extends over 15 amino acids. Per the germline V gene, CDR1 is LGHDT and CDR2 is YNNKEL (reference sequence). The V segment lost 4 bases and the J segment 6 bases; nucleotides outside the gene matches: 6. The chain employs TRBV3-1 (or the pseudogene TRBV3-2) and TRBJ2-5; 12 nucleotides line up with TRBD2. Sequencing used peripheral blood. The sequence derives from a human donor in a cohort sampled during active COVID-19. CDR3 bases: TGTGCCAGCAGCCCAGGACTAGCGGGGATGAAGACCCAGTACTTC. Protein: CASSPGLAGMKTQYF.